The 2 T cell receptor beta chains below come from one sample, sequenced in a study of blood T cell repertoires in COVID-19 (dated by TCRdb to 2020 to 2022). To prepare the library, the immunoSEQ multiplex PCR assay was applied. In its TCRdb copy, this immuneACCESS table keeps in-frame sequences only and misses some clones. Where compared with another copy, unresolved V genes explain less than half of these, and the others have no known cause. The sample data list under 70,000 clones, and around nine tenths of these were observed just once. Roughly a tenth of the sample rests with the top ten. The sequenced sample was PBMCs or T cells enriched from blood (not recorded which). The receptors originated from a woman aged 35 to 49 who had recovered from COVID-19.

The CDR3 region has the DNA TGTGCCATCAGCCGGACTGAGGGAGAGACCCAGTACTTC. Its protein product is CAISRTEGETQYF. This rearrangement joins TRBV10-3 to TRBJ2-5; tentative D call: TRBD2 (5 bases). This CDR3 spans 13 amino acids. CDR1 and CDR2 from the germline V gene are ENHRY and SYGVKD. Trimming shortened V by 6 bases and J by 4 bases, and 12 bases separated the two germline ends.

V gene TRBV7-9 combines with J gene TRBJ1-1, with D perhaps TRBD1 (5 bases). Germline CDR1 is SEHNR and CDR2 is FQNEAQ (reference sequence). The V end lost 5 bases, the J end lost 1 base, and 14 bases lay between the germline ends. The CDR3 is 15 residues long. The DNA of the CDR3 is TGTGCCAGCAGCGGATACGTCGGGGGGAACACTGAAGCTTTCTTT. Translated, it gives CASSGYVGGNTEAFF. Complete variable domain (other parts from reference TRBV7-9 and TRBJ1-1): DTGVSQNPRHKITKRGQNVTFRCDPISEHNRLYWYRQTLGQGPEFLTYFQNEAQLEKSRLLSDRFSAERPKGSFSTLEIQRTEQGDSAMYLCASSGYVGGNTEAFFGQGTRLTVV.